This entry lists 26 T cell receptor beta chains sequenced from one sample in a study of blood T cell repertoires in COVID-19. The protocol was immunoSEQ multiplex PCR, while the TCRdb copy is restricted to in-frame clones and leaves out a portion. This table holds about 83,000 clones, approximately 81% found once. Sequencing input: peripheral blood. The receptors originated from a woman older than 75 with acute or convalescent COVID-19.

This rearrangement joins TRBV6-2 or TRBV6-3 to TRBJ1-2; tentative D call: TRBD1 (5 bases). V lost 6 bases and J 3 bases, leaving 26 bases between the germline ends. This CDR3 is 18 amino acids long. CDR1 and CDR2 from the germline V gene are MNHEY and SVGEGT. The CDR3 DNA follows: TGTGCCAGCAGCCCTATGGGTCTTCGGGGGGGGGACGACTATGGCTACACCTTC. This encodes CASSPMGLRGGDDYGYTF.

V usage is TRBV18 and J usage is TRBJ2-7; possibly TRBD2 for D (5 bases). The CDR3 has 13 residues. Trimming took 5 bases from V and 4 from J, leaving 12 bases between them. The V gene's germline CDR1 is KGHSH and CDR2 LQKENI. CDR3 in DNA: TGTGCCAGCTCATCATTGGACTCGTACGAGCAGTACTTC. Its translation is CASSSLDSYEQYF.

The chain combines TRBV19 with TRBJ1-2, with TRBD1 identical over 7 bases. J lost 5 bases, V lost 8 bases, and 11 bases had no gene match. CDR1 LNHDA and CDR2 SQIVND come from the germline V gene (reference sequence). This CDR3 region has 14 residues. CDR3: CASVQGPSRYGYTF. The CDR3 nucleotides are TGTGCCAGTGTACAGGGGCCTTCCCGTTATGGCTACACCTTC.

The rearrangement links TRBV3-1 (or the pseudogene TRBV3-2) to TRBJ2-3; TRBD2 matches at 7 bases. This CDR3 is 16 amino acids long. Germline values: CDR1 LGHDT, CDR2 YNNKEL (reference sequence). V trimming: 0 bases; J trimming: 3 bases; junction bases outside the gene matches: 6. This CDR3 reads CASSQEAGLRTDTQYF. The CDR3 DNA reads TGTGCCAGCAGCCAAGAGGCGGGACTAAGAACAGATACGCAGTATTTT.

The rearrangement joins TRBV27 to TRBJ2-1; a possible D gene is TRBD1 (7 bases). V was trimmed by 8 bases and J by 2 bases, leaving 13 bases between them. The CDR3 has 14 amino acids. Germline assignment: CDR1 MNHEY and CDR2 SMNVEV (reference sequence). The CDR3 sequence is CASGPGGTYNEQFF. Here the CDR3 DNA reads TGTGCCAGCGGCCCAGGGGGGACCTACAATGAGCAGTTCTTC.

V usage is TRBV24-1 and J usage is TRBJ2-7, with 9 positions matching TRBD1. The V gene end was trimmed by 3 bases and the J gene end by 5 bases; junction bases not matched to a gene: 7. The CDR3 contains 15 residues. The V gene's germline CDR1 is KGHDR and CDR2 SFDVKD. CDR3 nucleotide sequence: TGTGCCACCAGTGATCCCGGGACAGGGTCTCACGAGCAGTACTTC. Translation gives CATSDPGTGSHEQYF.

The V call is TRBV30, the J call TRBJ2-2; TRBD2 is a possible D gene (5 bases). The CDR3 totals 13 residues. Trimming shortened V by 0 bases and J by 7 bases, and 9 bases separated the two germline ends. CDR1 GTSNPN and CDR2 SVGIG come from the germline V gene (reference sequence). The CDR3 loop reads CAWSVLGFGELFF. The DNA for the CDR3 is TGTGCCTGGAGTGTACTAGGTTTCGGGGAGCTGTTTTTT.

V usage is TRBV11-3 and J usage is TRBJ2-2, with D possibly being TRBD2 (6 bases). The CDR3 consists of 17 residues. CDR1 and CDR2 from the germline V gene are SGHNT and YENEEA. The ends were cut back, 5 bases at V and 4 bases at J, with 20 bases in the middle. The CDR3, as DNA: TGTGCCAGCAGCCATTCCGACGCAGGAGGGTTCACCGGGGAGCTGTTTTTT. Its protein product is CASSHSDAGGFTGELFF.

The chain uses TRBV11-3 and TRBJ2-1; 9 bases are shared with TRBD2. The junction had 13 bases not matched to a gene; V was cut back by 7 bases and J by 15 bases. This CDR3 has 13 amino acids. The germline gives CDR1 SGHNT, CDR2 YENEEA. This CDR3 is CASTQTGAGGVFF. CDR3 in DNA: TGTGCCAGCACCCAAACGGGGGCGGGGGGGGTGTTCTTC. Combining the CDR3 with reference TRBV11-3 and TRBJ2-1 gives the whole variable domain EAGVVQSPRYKIIEKKQPVAFWCNPISGHNTLYWYLQNLGQGPELLIRYENEEAVDDSQLPKDRFSAERLKGVDSTLKIQPAELGDSAVYLCASTQTGAGGVFFGPGTRLTVL.

The chain couples TRBV11-2 to TRBJ2-1; 7 bases line up with TRBD1. CDR1 SGHAT and CDR2 FQNNGV come from the germline V gene. CDR3 length: 15 amino acids. V was clipped by 6 bases and J by 6 bases; unmatched bases: 11. CDR3 in amino acids: CASSRSVQGSNEQFF. The CDR3 DNA sequence: TGTGCCAGCAGTCGGAGTGTACAGGGGTCCAATGAGCAGTTCTTC.

The chain is built from TRBV14 and TRBJ1-1; tentatively, D is TRBD1 (6 bases). The ends were cut back, 2 bases at V and 5 bases at J, with 12 bases in the middle. Germline CDR1 and CDR2: SGHDN and FVKESK. The CDR3 consists of 14 residues. Here the CDR3 DNA reads TGTGCCAGCAGCCAATACAGGGTCGGGACTGAAGCTTTCTTT. This encodes CASSQYRVGTEAFF. Complete variable domain (other parts from reference TRBV14 and TRBJ1-1): EAGVTQFPSHSVIEKGQTVTLRCDPISGHDNLYWYRRVMGKEIKFLLHFVKESKQDESGMPNNRFLAERTGGTYSTLKVQPAELEDSGVYFCASSQYRVGTEAFFGQGTRLTVV.

J is TRBJ1-5 and V is TRBV7-2; D is ambiguous. Trimming took off 6 bases at V and 5 bases at J, with 14 bases between the two ends. Germline V gene lookup returns CDR1 SGHTA and CDR2 FQGNSA. The CDR3 is 14 amino acids. CDR3 nucleotide sequence: TGTGCCAGCAGTCCACCGGGGTCGGATCAGCCCCAGCATTTT. It encodes CASSPPGSDQPQHF.

This clone has only a few counts. The junction shows a germline mismatch at one end, possibly a read error. The gene calls are TRBV7-7 and TRBJ2-1; tentative D call: TRBD1 (5 bases). CDR1 is SSHAT and CDR2 is FNYEAQ in the germline V gene (reference sequence). The CDR3 loop spans 12 amino acids. The CDR3 sequence: CASSPDTNEQFF. Written as DNA, the CDR3 is TGTGCTAGCAGCCCGGACACCAATGAGCAGTTCTTC.

The chain combines TRBV29-1 with TRBJ1-2, with 7 bases aligning to TRBD1. J was trimmed by 1 base and V by 6 bases; bases with no gene match: 11. This CDR3 has 15 amino acids. Germline values: CDR1 SQVTM, CDR2 ANQGSEA. The CDR3 DNA follows: TGCAGCGTCCTAGGGACAGAGCCAGATAACTATGGCTACACCTTC. Translation gives CSVLGTEPDNYGYTF.

The chain is built from TRBV27 and TRBJ1-4, with D possibly being TRBD1 (5 bases). Per the germline V gene, CDR1 is MNHEY and CDR2 is SMNVEV (reference sequence). The CDR3 has 14 amino acids. Trimming removed 6 bases from V and 8 bases from J, with 16 bases in between. CDR3 amino acids: CASRPSRVGEKLFF. The CDR3 DNA is TGTGCCAGCAGGCCGTCCAGGGTGGGGGAAAAACTGTTTTTT.

The CDR3 DNA is TGTGCCAGCAGCTTAGGGACAGGGCTCAATCAGCCCCAGCATTTT. Its protein is CASSLGTGLNQPQHF. The chain carries TRBV7-8 and TRBJ1-5; 8 bases align to TRBD1. The CDR3 extends over 15 amino acids. Per germline, CDR1 SGHVS and CDR2 FQNEAQ. Trimming cost V 1 base and J 3 bases; bases outside gene matches: 2.

The J gene is TRBJ2-7, the V gene TRBV29-1; D is undetermined. V lost 4 bases, J lost 3 bases, and 7 bases lay in between. This CDR3 contains 11 residues. The germline CDR1 and CDR2 sequences are SQVTM and ANQGSEA. Written as DNA, the CDR3 is TGCAGCGTTGCACTACTCTACGAGCAGTACTTC. This sequence encodes CSVALLYEQYF.

CDR3 amino acids: CASRRDRGTGNTIYF. CDR3 bases: TGTGCCAGCAGGCGGGACAGGGGAACTGGAAACACCATATATTTT. V is TRBV6-6 and J is TRBJ1-3; 10 nucleotides match TRBD1. The germline gives CDR1 MNHNY, CDR2 SVGAGI (reference sequence). This CDR3 contains 15 residues. V gave up 6 bases and J gave up 2 bases; unmatched junction bases: 4.

V gene TRBV19 combines with J gene TRBJ2-1, with D possibly being TRBD1 (5 bases). Trimming left V 3 bases short and J 4 bases short, with 7 bases between. Germline CDR1 LNHDA, CDR2 SQIVND (reference sequence). The CDR3 runs 13 residues. CDR3 region: CASSIDSYNEQFF. The CDR3, as DNA: TGTGCCAGTAGTATTGACAGTTACAATGAGCAGTTCTTC.

The genes are TRBV7-9 and TRBJ1-2, with 8 bases identical to TRBD1. The V gene end was trimmed by 3 bases and the J gene end by 1 base; junction bases not matched to a gene: 10. Germline loops: CDR1 SEHNR, CDR2 FQNEAQ (reference sequence). The length of the CDR3 is 17 residues. CDR3 nucleotides: TGTGCCAGCAGCTTTCGGACAGGGATGACCTATAACTATGGCTACACCTTC. The encoded protein is CASSFRTGMTYNYGYTF.

The sample holds one count of this clone. V usage is TRBV5-1 and J usage is TRBJ2-2; maybe TRBD2 (6 bases). Germline V CDR1 and CDR2: SGHRS, YFSETQ. V was clipped by 0 bases and J by 4 bases, with 10 bases between them. The CDR3 consists of 15 residues. The CDR3 DNA reads TGCGCCAGCAGCTTGGCTCCGGGAGCCACCGGGGAGCTGTTTTTT. Translation gives CASSLAPGATGELFF.

Notes on this clone: It is likely a read error, because the conserved phenylalanine at the end of the CDR3 is missing. It is unclear where the CDR3 begins or ends on the DNA, so no DNA is shown, and the CDR3 is as TCRdb lists it. Here the CDR3 reads CASSSRGPLQV. This chain links TRBV11-2 with TRBJ2-4; TRBD2, the D gene given by the table, was not confirmed from the DNA. From its first to its last residue, the CDR3 has 11 amino acids. Germline-derived CDR1 and CDR2 are SGHAT and FQNNGV.

This rearrangement joins TRBV19 to TRBJ1-2, with no clear D. There are 12 residues in the CDR3. Germline CDR1 reads LNHDA; CDR2 reads SQIVND (reference sequence). V lost 8 bases and J 0 bases, leaving 7 bases between the germline ends. This CDR3 reads CASLLPNYGYTF. Here the CDR3 DNA reads TGTGCCAGTCTTCTCCCTAACTATGGCTACACCTTC. Drawing the rest from reference TRBV19 and TRBJ1-2, the complete variable domain is DGGITQSPKYLFRKEGQNVTLSCEQNLNHDAMYWYRQDPGQGLRLIYYSQIVNDFQKGDIAEGYSVSREKKESFPLTVTSAQKNPTAFYLCASLLPNYGYTFGSGTRLTVV.

The chain uses TRBV7-2 and TRBJ2-7; TRBD2 aligns across 9 bases. The CDR3 runs 12 residues. Per germline, CDR1 SGHTA and CDR2 FQGNSA. V trimming: 8 bases; J trimming: 4 bases; junction bases outside the gene matches: 3. CDR3 nucleotide sequence: TGTGCCAGCTGGAGCGGGGGGTACGAGCAGTACTTC. Encoded protein: CASWSGGYEQYF.

The chain carries TRBV27 and TRBJ1-2; TRBD1 matches 9 bases. The CDR3 has 16 residues. The germline V gene encodes CDR1 MNHEY and CDR2 SMNVEV (reference sequence). V lost 5 bases to trimming and J lost 2 bases; unmatched junction nucleotides: 9. The CDR3: CASSTIPTGGNYGYTF. For the CDR3, the DNA is TGTGCCAGCAGTACTATACCGACAGGGGGGAACTATGGCTACACCTTC.

The chain uses TRBV2 and TRBJ1-1; unclear D gene. Trimming cost V 6 bases and J 4 bases, with 15 bases left between them. Germline-derived CDR1 and CDR2 are SNHLY and FYNNEI. This CDR3 has 14 residues. CDR3 bases: TGTGCCAGCAGGTCAGGACTTCTAAGCACTGAAGCTTTCTTT. Translated, it gives CASRSGLLSTEAFF.